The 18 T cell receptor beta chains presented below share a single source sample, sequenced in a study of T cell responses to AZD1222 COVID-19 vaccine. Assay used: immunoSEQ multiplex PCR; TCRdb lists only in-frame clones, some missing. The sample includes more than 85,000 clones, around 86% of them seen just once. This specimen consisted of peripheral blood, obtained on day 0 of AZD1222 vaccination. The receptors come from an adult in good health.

CDR3 sequence reads: CATSRGRGLYNEQFF. CDR3 DNA sequence: TGTGCCACCAGCCGGGGGAGGGGTCTGTACAATGAGCAGTTCTTC. The rearrangement links TRBV15 to TRBJ2-1; TRBD2 matches at 7 bases. Germline assignment: CDR1 LNHNV and CDR2 YYDKDF (reference sequence). This CDR3 contains 15 residues. Trimming removed 5 bases from V and 4 bases from J; junction bases left unmatched: 8.

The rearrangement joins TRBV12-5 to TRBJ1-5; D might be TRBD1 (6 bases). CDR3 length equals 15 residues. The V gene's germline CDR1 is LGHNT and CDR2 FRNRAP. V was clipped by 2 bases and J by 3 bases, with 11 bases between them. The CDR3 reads CASGLRDTTNQPQHF. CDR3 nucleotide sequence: TGTGCTAGTGGTTTGAGGGACACCACCAATCAGCCCCAGCATTTT.

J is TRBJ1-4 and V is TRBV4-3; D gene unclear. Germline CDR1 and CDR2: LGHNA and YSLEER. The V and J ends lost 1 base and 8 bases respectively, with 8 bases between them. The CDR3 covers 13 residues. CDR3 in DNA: TGCGCCAGCAGCCAAGTGGAGGGCGAAAAACTGTTTTTT. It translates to CASSQVEGEKLFF.

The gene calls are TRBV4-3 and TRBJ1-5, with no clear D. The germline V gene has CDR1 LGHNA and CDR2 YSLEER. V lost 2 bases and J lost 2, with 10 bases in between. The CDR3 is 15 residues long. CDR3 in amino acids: CASSQSPTGNQPQHF. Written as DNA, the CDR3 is TGCGCCAGCAGCCAATCCCCGACTGGCAATCAGCCCCAGCATTTT.

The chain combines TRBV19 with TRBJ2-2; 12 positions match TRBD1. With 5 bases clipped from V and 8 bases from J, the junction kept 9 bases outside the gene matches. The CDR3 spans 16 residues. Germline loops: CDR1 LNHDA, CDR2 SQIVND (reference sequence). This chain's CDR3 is CASSALRDRGRGELFF. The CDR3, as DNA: TGTGCCAGTAGTGCTCTCCGGGACAGGGGGCGTGGGGAGCTGTTTTTT.

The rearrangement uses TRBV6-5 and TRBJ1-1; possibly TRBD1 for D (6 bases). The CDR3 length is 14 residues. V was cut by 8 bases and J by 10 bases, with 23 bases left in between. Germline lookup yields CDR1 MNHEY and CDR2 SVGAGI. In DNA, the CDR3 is TGTGCCAGCCGTCCGACGGACAGACACGACGCAGCTTTCTTT. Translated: CASRPTDRHDAAFF.

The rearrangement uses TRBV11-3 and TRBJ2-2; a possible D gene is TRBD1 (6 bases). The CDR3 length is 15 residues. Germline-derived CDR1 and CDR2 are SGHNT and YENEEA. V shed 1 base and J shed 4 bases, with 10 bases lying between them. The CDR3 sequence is CASSLGGQFTGELFF. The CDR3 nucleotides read TGTGCCAGCAGCTTAGGAGGACAGTTCACCGGGGAGCTGTTTTTT.

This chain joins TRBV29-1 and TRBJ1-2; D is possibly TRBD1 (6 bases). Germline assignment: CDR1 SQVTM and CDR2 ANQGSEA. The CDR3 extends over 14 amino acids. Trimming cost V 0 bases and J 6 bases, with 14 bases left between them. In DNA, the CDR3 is TGCAGCGTTGAAGATATGGGGGCGCGGGATGGCTACACCTTC. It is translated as CSVEDMGARDGYTF.

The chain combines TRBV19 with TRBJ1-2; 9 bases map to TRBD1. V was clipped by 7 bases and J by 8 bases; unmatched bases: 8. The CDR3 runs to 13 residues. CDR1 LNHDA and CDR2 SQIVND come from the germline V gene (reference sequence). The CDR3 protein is CASNGQGPGGYTF. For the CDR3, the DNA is TGTGCCAGTAACGGACAGGGGCCGGGAGGCTACACCTTC.

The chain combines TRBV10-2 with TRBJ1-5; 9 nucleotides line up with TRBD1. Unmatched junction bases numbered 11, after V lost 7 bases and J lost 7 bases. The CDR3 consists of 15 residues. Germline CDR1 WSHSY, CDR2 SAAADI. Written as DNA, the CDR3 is TGCGCCAGCAAGGAAACAGGGGGCCCAGAACAGCCCCAGCATTTT. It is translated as CASKETGGPEQPQHF.

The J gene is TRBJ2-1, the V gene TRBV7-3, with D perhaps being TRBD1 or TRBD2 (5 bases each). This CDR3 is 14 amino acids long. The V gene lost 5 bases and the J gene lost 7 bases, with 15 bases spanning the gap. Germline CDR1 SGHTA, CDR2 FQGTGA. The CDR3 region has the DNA TGTGCCAGCAGCCTAGGGGACCGCCCGAATGAGCAGTTCTTC. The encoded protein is CASSLGDRPNEQFF.

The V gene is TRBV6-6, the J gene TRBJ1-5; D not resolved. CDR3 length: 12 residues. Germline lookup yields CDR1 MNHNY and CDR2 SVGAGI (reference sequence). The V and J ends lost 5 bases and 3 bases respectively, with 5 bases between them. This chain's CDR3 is CASSKLNQPQHF. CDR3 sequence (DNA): TGTGCCAGCAGTAAACTCAATCAGCCCCAGCATTTT.

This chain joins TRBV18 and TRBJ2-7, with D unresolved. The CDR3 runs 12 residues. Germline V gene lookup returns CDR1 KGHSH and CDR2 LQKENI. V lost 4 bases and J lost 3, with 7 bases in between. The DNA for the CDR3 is TGTGCCAGCTCACTCGACGGCTACGAGCAGTACTTC. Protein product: CASSLDGYEQYF. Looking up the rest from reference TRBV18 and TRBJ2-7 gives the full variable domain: NAGVMQNPRHLVRRRGQEARLRCSPMKGHSHVYWYRQLPEEGLKFMVYLQKENIIDESGMPKERFSAEFPKEGPSILRIQQVVRGDSAAYFCASSLDGYEQYFGPGTRLTVT.

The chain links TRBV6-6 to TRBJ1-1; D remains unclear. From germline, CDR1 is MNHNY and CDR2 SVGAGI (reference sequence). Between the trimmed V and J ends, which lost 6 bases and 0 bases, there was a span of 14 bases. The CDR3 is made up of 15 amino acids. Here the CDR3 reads CASRLIEQVNTEAFF. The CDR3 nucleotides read TGTGCCAGCAGGCTTATTGAGCAGGTGAACACTGAAGCTTTCTTT.

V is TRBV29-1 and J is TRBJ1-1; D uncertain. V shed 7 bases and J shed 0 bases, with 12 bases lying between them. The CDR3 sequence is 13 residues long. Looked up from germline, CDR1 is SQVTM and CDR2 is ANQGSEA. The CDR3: CSARRPMNTEAFF. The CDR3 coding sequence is TGCAGCGCTCGCCGCCCCATGAACACTGAAGCTTTCTTT.

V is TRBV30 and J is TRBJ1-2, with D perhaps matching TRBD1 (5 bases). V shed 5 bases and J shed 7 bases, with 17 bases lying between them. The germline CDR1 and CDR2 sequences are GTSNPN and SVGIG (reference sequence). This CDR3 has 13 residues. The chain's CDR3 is CAWETQGRGGYTF. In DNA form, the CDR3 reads TGTGCCTGGGAGACTCAGGGTAGAGGTGGCTACACCTTC. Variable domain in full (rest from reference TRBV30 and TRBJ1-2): SQTIHQWPATLVQPVGSPLSLECTVEGTSNPNLYWYRQAAGRGLQLLFYSVGIGQISSEVPQNLSASRPQDRQFILSSKKLLLSDSGFYLCAWETQGRGGYTFGSGTRLTVV.

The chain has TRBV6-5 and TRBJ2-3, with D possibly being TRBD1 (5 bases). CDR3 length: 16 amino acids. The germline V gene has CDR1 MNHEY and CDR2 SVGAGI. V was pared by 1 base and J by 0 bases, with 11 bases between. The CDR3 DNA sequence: TGTGCCAGCAGTTACTTTCAGGGCACTAGCACAGATACGCAGTATTTT. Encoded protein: CASSYFQGTSTDTQYF.

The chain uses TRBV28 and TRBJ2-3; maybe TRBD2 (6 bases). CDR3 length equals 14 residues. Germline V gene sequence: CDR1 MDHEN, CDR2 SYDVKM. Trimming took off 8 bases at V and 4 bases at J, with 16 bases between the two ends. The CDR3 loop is CASRPGGGSDTQYF. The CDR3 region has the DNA TGTGCCAGCCGTCCCGGGGGTGGGTCAGATACGCAGTATTTT. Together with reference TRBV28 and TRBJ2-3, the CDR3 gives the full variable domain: DVKVTQSSRYLVKRTGEKVFLECVQDMDHENMFWYRQDPGLGLRLIYFSYDVKMKEKGDIPEGYSVSREKKERFSLILESASTNQTSMYLCASRPGGGSDTQYFGPGTRLTVL.